This T cell receptor beta chain was found in a study of blood T cell repertoires in COVID-19. Study details: PBMCs, B-cell-depleted T cells, or T cells were the source of the cDNA or gDNA that made up the material.

In the authors' methods: Estimates of nucleated cell counts were drawn from the amplification of reference gene primers. Repertoires were generated with immunoSEQ multiplex PCR, while TCRdb's copy carries only in-frame clones and drops some. D and trimming come from the DNA, and the V and J calls and clone size come from that table. The data show some 180,000 clones, around 89% seen once. The clonotype was recovered from a middle-aged man with active or convalescent COVID-19. The sequencing sample was made of peripheral blood.

CDR3 coding DNA: TGTGCCAGCAGCCAAGATCGGGAGACCCAGTACTTC. It is translated as CASSQDRETQYF. The chain recombines TRBV3-1 (or the pseudogene TRBV3-2) with TRBJ2-5; D is ambiguous. Germline V gives CDR1 LGHDT, CDR2 YNNKEL (reference sequence). This CDR3 is 12 amino acids long. Trimming left V 0 bases short and J 5 bases short, with 4 bases between.